This T cell receptor beta chain was captured in a study of blood T cell repertoires in COVID-19. Overall study: Both acute and convalescent COVID-19 samples were obtained from the United States, Italy and Spain. Sample material is recorded as cDNA or gDNA derived from T cells, B-cell-depleted T cells, or PBMCs.

Under the authors' procedure: Estimation of nucleated cell counts was performed using reference gene primer amplification. The protocol was immunoSEQ multiplex PCR, while the TCRdb copy is restricted to in-frame clones and leaves out a portion. From that table come the V and J calls and clone size; the DNA was used to work out D and trimming. In the table there are about 220,000 clones, 84% of which are singletons. Deletions cut 6 bases from V and 1 base from J, with 9 bases between. Germline values: CDR1 SNHLY, CDR2 FYNNEI. This CDR3 contains 13 residues. The J gene is TRBJ2-5, the V gene TRBV2; D might be TRBD2 (6 bases). The receptor's source is an older woman who had recovered from COVID-19. Sequenced: peripheral blood. CDR3 sequence: CASSPGGQETQYF. CDR3 DNA: TGTGCCAGCAGCCCCGGGGGCCAAGAGACCCAGTACTTC. Full variable domain (rest looked up from reference TRBV2 and TRBJ2-5): EPEVTQTPSHQVTQMGQEVILRCVPISNHLYFYWYRQILGQKVEFLVSFYNNEISEKSEIFDDQFSVERPDGSNFTLKIRSTKLEDSAMYFCASSPGGQETQYFGPGTRLLVL.